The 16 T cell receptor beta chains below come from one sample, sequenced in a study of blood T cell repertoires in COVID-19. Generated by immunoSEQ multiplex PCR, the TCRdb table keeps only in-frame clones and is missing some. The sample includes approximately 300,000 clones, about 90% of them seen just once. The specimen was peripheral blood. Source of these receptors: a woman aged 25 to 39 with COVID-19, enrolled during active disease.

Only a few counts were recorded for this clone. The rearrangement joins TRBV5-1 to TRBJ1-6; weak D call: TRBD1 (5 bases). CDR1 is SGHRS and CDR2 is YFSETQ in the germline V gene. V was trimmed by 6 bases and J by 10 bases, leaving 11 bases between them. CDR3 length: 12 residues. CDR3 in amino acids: CASTTGESPLHF. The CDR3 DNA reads TGCGCCAGCACCACAGGTGAATCACCCCTCCACTTT.

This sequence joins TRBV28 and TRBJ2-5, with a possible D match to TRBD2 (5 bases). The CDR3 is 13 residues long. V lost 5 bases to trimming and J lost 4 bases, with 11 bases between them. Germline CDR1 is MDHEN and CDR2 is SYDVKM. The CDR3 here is CASSPGLGETQYF. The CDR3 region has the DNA TGTGCCAGCAGTCCCGGACTGGGAGAGACCCAGTACTTC.

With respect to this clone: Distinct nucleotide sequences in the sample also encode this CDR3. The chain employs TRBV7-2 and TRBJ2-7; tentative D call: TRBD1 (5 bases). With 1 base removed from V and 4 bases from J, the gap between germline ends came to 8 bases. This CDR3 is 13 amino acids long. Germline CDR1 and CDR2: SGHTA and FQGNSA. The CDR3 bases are TGTGCCAGCAGCTTAGGCAGGGTTTACGAGCAGTACTTC. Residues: CASSLGRVYEQYF.

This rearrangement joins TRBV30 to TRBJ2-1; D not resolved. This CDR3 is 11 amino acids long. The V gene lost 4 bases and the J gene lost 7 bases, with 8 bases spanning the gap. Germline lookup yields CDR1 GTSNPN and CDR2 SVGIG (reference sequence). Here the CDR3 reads CAWKEPNEQFF. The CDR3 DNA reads TGTGCCTGGAAGGAGCCTAATGAGCAGTTCTTC.

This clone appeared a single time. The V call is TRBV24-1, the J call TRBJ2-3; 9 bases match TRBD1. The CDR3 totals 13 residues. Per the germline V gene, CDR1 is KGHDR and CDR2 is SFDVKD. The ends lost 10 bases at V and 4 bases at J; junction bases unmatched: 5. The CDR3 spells CATNRGPADTQYF. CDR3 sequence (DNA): TGTGCCACGAACAGGGGGCCCGCAGATACGCAGTATTTT.

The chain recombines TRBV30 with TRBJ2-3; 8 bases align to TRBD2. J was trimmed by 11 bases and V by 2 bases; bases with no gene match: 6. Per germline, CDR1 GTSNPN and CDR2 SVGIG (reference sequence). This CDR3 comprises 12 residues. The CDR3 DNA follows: TGTGCCTGGAGTCCGGGGGGGAGGGAGCAGTATTTT. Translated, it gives CAWSPGGREQYF.

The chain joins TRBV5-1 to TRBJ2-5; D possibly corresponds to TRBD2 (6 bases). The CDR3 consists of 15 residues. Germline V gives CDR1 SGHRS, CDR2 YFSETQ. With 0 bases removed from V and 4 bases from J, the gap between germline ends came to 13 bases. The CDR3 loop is CASSLGVPGVETQYF. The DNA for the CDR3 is TGCGCCAGCAGCTTGGGGGTACCGGGGGTAGAGACCCAGTACTTC.

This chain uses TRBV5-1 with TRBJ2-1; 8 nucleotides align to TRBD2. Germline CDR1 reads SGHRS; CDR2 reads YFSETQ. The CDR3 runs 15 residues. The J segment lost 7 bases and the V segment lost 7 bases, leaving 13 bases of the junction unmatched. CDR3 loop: CASAPQAGVSNEQFF. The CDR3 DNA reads TGCGCCAGCGCCCCCCAAGCGGGAGTTTCGAATGAGCAGTTCTTC.

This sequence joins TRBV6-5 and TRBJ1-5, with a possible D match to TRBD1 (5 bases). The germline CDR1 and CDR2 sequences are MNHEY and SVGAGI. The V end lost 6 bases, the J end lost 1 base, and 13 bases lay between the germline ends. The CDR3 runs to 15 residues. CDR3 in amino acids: CASSARGGSNQPQHF. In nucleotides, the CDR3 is TGTGCCAGCAGCGCGAGGGGAGGAAGCAATCAGCCCCAGCATTTT.

The CDR3 nucleotides read TGTGCCAGCAGCCGTGACACCGGGGAGCTGTTTTTT. This sequence encodes CASSRDTGELFF. The chain joins TRBV7-3 to TRBJ2-2, with D hard to call. CDR1 and CDR2 (germline): SGHTA, FQGTGA. The V and J ends lost 5 bases and 3 bases respectively, with 4 bases between them. This CDR3 comprises 12 residues.

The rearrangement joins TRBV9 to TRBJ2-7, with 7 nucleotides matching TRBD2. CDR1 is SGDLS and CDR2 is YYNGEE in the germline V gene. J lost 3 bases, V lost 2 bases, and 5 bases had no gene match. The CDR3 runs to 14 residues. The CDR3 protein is CASSVSSGFYEQYF. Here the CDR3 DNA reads TGTGCCAGCAGCGTGTCTAGCGGCTTCTACGAGCAGTACTTC.

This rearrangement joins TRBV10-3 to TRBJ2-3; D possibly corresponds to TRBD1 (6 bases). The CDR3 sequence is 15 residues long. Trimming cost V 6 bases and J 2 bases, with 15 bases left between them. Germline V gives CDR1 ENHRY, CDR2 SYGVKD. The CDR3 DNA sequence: TGTGCCATCAGGTCGGACAGTTCTCACACAGATACGCAGTATTTT. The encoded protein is CAIRSDSSHTDTQYF.

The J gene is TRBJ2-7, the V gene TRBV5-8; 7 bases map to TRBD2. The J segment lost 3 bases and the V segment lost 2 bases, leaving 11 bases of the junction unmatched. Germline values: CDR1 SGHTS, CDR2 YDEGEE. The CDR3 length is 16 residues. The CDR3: CASSLRIAPGGYEQYF. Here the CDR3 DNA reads TGTGCCAGCAGCTTACGGATAGCGCCGGGGGGCTACGAGCAGTACTTC.

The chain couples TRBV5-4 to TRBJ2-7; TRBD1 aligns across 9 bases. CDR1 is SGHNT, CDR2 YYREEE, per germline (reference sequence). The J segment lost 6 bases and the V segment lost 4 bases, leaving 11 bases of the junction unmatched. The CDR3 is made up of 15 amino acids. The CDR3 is CASSVTGTGRVEQYF. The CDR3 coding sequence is TGTGCCAGCAGCGTAACCGGGACAGGGAGGGTCGAGCAGTACTTC. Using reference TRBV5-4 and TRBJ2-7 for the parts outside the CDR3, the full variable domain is ETGVTQSPTHLIKTRGQQVTLRCSSQSGHNTVSWYQQALGQGPQFIFQYYREEENGRGNFPPRFSGLQFPNYSSELNVNALELDDSALYLCASSVTGTGRVEQYFGPGTRLTVT.

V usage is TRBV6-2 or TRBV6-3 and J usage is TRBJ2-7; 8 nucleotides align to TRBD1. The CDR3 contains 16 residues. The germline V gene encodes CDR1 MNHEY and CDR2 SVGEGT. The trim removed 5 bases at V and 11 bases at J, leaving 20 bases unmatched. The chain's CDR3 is CASSKTAGTGFLREYF. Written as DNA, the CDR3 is TGTGCCAGCAGTAAAACAGCCGGGACAGGTTTTCTCCGGGAGTACTTC.

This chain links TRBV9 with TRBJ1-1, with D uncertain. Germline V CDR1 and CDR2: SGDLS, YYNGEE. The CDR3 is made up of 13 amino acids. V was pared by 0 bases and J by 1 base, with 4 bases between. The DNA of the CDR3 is TGTGCCAGCAGCGTAGCCAGGAACACTGAAGCTTTCTTT. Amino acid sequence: CASSVARNTEAFF.